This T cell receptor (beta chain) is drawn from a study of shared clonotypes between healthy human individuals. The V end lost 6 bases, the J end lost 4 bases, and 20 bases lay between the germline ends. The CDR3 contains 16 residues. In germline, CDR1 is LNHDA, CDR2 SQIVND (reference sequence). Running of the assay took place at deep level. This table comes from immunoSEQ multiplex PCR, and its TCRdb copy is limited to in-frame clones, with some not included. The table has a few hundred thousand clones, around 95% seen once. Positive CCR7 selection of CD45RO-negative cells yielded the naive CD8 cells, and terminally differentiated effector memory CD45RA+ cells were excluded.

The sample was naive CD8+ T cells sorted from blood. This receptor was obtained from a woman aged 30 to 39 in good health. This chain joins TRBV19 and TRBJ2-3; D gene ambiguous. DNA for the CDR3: TGTGCCAGTAGCGCGAGACACTTGGTGGGTCCAGATACGCAGTATTTT. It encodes CASSARHLVGPDTQYF.